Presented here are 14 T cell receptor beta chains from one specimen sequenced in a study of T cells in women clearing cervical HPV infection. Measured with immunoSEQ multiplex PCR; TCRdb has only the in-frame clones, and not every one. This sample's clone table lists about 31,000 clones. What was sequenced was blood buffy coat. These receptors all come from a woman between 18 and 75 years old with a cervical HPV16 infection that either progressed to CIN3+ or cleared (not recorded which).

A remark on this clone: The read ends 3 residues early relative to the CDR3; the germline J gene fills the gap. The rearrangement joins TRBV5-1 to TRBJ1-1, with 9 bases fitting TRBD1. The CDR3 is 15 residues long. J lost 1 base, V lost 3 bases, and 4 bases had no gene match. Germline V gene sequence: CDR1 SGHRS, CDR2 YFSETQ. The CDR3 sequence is CASSSLTGGNTEAFF. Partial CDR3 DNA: TGCGCCAGCAGCTCCCTGACAGGGGGGAACACTGAA.

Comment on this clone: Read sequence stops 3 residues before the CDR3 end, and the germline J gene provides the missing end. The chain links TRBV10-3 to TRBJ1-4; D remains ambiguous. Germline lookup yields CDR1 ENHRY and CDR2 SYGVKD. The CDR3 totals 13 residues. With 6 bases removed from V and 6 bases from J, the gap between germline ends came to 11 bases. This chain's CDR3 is CAIRSISDEKLFF. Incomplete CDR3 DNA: TGTGCCATCAGGTCCATATCGGATGAAAAA.

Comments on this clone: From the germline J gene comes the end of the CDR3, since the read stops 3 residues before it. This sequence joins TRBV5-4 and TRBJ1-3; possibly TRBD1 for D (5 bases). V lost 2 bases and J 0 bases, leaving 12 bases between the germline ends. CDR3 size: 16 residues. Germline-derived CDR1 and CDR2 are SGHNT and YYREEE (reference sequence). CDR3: CASSLDAGFSGNTIYF. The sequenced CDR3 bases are TGTGCCAGCAGCTTAGATGCAGGGTTCTCTGGAAACACC.

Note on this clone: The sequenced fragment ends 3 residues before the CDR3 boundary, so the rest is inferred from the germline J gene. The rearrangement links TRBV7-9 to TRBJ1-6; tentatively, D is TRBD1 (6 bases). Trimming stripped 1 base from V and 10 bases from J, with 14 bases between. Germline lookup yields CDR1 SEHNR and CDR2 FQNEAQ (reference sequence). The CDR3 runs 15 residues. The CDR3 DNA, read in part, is TGTGCCAGCAGCTTAGAAGCAGGGGTTCGATCACCC. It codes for CASSLEAGVRSP. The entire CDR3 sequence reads CASSLEAGVRSPLHF. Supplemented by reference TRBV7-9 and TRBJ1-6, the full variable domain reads DTGVSQNPRHKITKRGQNVTFRCDPISEHNRLYWYRQTLGQGPEFLTYFQNEAQLEKSRLLSDRFSAERPKGSFSTLEIQRTEQGDSAMYLCASSLEAGVRSPLHFGNGTRLTVT.

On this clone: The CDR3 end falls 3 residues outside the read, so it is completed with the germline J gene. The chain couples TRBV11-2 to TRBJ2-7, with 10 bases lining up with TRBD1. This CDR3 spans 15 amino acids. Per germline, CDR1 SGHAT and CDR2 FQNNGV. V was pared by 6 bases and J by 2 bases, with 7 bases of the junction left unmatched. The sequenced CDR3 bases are TGTGCCAGCAGGGAACCGGGACAGGGGACCTACGAG. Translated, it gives CASREPGQGTYE. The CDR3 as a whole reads CASREPGQGTYEQYF.

The CDR3 spells CASSPLDRTTHRGGQYF. CDR3 DNA (partial): TGTGCCAGCTCACCACTTGACAGGACAACCCATCGCGGAGGT. The chain has TRBV18 and TRBJ2-4; D is possibly TRBD1 (6 bases). The read terminates 3 residues ahead of where the CDR3 ends, so the germline J gene completes it. CDR3 size: 17 residues. Germline-derived CDR1 and CDR2 are KGHSH and LQKENI.

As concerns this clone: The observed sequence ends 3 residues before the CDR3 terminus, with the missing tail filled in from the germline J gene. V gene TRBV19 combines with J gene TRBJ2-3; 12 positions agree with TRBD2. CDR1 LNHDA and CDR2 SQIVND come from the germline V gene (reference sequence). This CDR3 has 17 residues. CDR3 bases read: TGTGCCAGTAGTAAGGGGCTAGCGGGGGGGCTTCAAGAGACG. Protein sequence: CASSKGLAGGLQET. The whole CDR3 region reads CASSKGLAGGLQETQYF. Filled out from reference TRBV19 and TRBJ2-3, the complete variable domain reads DGGITQSPKYLFRKEGQNVTLSCEQNLNHDAMYWYRQDPGQGLRLIYYSQIVNDFQKGDIAEGYSVSREKKESFPLTVTSAQKNPTAFYLCASSKGLAGGLQETQYFGPGTRLTVL.

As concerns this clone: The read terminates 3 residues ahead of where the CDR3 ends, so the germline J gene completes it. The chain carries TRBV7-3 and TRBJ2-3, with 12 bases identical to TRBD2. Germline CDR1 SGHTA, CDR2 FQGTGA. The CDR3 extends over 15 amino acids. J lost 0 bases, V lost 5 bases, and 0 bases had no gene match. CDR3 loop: CASSGLAGSTDTQYF. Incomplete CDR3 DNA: TGTGCCAGCAGCGGACTAGCGGGGAGCACAGATACG.

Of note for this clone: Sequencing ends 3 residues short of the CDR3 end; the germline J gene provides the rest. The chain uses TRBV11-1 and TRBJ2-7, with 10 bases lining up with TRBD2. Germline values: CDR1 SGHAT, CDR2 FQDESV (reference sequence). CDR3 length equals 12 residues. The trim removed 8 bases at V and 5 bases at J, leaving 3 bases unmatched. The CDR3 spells CASSLAGDEQYF. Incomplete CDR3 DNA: TGTGCCAGCTCCCTAGCGGGAGACGAG.

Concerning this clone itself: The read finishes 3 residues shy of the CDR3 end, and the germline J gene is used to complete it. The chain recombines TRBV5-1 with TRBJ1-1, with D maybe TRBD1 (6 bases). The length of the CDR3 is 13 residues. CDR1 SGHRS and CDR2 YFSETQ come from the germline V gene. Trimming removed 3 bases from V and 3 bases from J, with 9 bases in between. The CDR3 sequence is CASSWGRDTEAFF. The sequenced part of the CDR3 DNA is TGCGCCAGCAGCTGGGGGCGGGACACTGAA.

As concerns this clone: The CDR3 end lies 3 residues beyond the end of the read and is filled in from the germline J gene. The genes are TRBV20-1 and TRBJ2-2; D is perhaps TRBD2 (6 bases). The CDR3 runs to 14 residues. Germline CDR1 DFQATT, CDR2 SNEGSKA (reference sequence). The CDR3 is CSASRGRTNEKLFF. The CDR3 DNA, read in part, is TGCAGTGCTAGTCGAGGCAGGACTAATGAAAAG.

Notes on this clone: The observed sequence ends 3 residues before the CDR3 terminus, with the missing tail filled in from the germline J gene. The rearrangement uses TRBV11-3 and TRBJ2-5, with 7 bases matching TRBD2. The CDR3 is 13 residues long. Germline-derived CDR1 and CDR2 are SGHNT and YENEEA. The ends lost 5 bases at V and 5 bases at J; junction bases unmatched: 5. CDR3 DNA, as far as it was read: TGTGCCAGCAGCCTCAGCGGGGCGGAGACC. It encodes CASSLSGAET. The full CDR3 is CASSLSGAETQYF.

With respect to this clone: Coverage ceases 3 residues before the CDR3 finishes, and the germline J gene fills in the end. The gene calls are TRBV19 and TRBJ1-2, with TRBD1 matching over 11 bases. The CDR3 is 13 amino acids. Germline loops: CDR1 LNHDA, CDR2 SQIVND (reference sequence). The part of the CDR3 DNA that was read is TGTGCCACCAAAGGACAGGGGGCGCAGGGC. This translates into CATKGQGAQG. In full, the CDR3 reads CATKGQGAQGYTF.

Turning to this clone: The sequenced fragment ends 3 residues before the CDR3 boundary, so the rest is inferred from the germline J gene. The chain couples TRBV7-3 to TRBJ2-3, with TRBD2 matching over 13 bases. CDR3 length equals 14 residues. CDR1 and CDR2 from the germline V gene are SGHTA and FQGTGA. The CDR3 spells CASSPGLAGETQYF. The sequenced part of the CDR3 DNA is TGTGCCAGCAGCCCAGGACTAGCGGGGGAGACG.